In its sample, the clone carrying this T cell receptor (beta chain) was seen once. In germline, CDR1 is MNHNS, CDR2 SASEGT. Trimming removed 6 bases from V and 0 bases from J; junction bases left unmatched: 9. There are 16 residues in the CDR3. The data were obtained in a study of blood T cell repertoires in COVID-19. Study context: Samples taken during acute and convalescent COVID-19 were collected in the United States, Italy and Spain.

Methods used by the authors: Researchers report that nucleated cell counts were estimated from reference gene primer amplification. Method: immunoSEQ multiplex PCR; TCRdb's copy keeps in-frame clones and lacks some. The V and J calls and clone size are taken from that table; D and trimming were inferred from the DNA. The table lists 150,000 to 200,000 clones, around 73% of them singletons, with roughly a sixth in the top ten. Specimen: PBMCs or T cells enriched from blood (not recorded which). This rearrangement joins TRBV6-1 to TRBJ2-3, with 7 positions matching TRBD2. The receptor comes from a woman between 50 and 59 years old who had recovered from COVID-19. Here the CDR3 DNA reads TGTGCCAGCAGCGAAAGGGCTAGCGGCAGCACAGATACGCAGTATTTT. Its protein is CASSERASGSTDTQYF.